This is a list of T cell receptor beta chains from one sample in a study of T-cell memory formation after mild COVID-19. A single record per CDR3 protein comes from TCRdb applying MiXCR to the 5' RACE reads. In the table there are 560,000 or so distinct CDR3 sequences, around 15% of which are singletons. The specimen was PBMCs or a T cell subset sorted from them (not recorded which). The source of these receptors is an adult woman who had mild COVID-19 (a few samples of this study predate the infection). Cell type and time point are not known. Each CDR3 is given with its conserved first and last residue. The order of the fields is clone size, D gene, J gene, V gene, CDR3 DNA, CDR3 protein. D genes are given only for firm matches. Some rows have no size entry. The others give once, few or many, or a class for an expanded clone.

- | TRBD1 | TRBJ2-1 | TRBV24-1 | TGTGCCACCAGTGACGTCGACAGGGGGTGGAATGAGCAGTTCTTC | CATSDVDRGWNEQFF
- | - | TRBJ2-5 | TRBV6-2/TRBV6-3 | TGTGCCAGCAGTTACACCGGATGGGAAGAGACCCAGTACTTC | CASSYTGWEETQYF
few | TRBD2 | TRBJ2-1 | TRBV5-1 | TGCGCCAGCAGTAAATCGGGGGGGCCAAGTGAGCAGTTCTTC | CASSKSGGPSEQFF
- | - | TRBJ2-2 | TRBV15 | TGTGCCACCAGCAGAGATAGACGGGGAGGAGGCGGGGAGCTGTTTTTT | CATSRDRRGGGGELFF
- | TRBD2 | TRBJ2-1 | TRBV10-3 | TGTGCCATCAGTGGTCAAGCGGGGCAGAGCTCCTACAATGAGCAGTTCTTC | CAISGQAGQSSYNEQFF
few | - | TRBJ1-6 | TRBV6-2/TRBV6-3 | TGTGCCAGCAGTCCCGGTCCGTATTCACCCCTCCACTTT | CASSPGPYSPLHF
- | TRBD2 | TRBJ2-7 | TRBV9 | TGTGCCAGCAGCGTAGCGTCGGGACTAGCGAGCAACGAGCAGTACTTC | CASSVASGLASNEQYF
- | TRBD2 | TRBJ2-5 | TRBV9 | TGTGCCAGCAGCGTAGAAAGCGGGGGCGAGGGCCAGTACTTC | CASSVESGGEGQYF
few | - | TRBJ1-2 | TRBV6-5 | TGTGCCAGCAGTTACTCTCGCGAAGCTAACTATGGCTACACCTTC | CASSYSREANYGYTF
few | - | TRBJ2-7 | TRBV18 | TGTGCCAGCTCACCTGGGCAGGGCGAGAGCTCCTACGAGCAGTACTTC | CASSPGQGESSYEQYF
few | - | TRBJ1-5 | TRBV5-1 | TGCGCCAGCAGCAGTGGGGGGACGGGACAGCCCCAGCATTTT | CASSSGGTGQPQHF
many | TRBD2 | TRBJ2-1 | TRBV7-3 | TGTGCCAGCAGCTCGGGACTAGGAGTGAATGAGCAGTTCTTC | CASSSGLGVNEQFF
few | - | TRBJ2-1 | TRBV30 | TGTGCCTGGAGTGGGGGGGGCCGTCTCAATGAGCAGTTCTTC | CAWSGGGRLNEQFF
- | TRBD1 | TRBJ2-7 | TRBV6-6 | TGTGCCAGCAGTTACTATGGACAGGGAGAGAGGGCCTACGAGCAGTACTTC | CASSYYGQGERAYEQYF
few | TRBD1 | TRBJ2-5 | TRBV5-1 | TGCGCCAGCAACCGACAGGGACAAGAGACCCAGTACTTC | CASNRQGQETQYF
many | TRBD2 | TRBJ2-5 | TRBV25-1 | TGTGCCAGCAGTGAAGGGGTAGCGGGCGATACCCAAGAGACCCAGTACTTC | CASSEGVAGDTQETQYF
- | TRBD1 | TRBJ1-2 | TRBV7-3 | TGTGCCAGCAGCACCCGACAGGGGGGCGGCTACACCTTC | CASSTRQGGGYTF
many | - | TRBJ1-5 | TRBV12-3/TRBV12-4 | TGTGCCAGCAGTTTCCCATGGTCAAACGGCGGGCCCCAGCATTTT | CASSFPWSNGGPQHF
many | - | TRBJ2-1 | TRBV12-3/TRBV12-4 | TGTGCCAGCAGGCCCCGGGAGAGGGGGCTCTACAATGAGCAGTTCTTC | CASRPRERGLYNEQFF
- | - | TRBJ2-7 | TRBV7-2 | TGTGCCAGCAGCTTTACAGCAGAGGCCTCCTACGAGCAGTACTTC | CASSFTAEASYEQYF
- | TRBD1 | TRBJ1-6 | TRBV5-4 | TGTGCCAGCACCTTAGGGACAGGCTCCGACCCCCTCCACTTT | CASTLGTGSDPLHF
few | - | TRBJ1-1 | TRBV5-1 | TGCGCCAGCAGCTCCCTGGGGCGTCAGCTCGGGTTAAACACTGAAGCTTTCTTT | CASSSLGRQLGLNTEAFF
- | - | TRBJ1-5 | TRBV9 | TGTGCCAGCAGCGTAGAAGGAGGAAGCAATCAGCCCCAGCATTTT | CASSVEGGSNQPQHF
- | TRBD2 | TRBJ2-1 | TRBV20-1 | TGCAGTGCACCCCTTCCGGGACTAGCTTACAATGAGCAGTTCTTC | CSAPLPGLAYNEQFF
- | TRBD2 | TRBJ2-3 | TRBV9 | TGTGCCAGCAGCGTAGAAGGTGGAGGCGGGGGAGCTAGCACAGATACGCAGTATTTT | CASSVEGGGGGASTDTQYF
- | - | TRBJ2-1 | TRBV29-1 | TGCAGCGTTCTCGACCGAAATACCTACAATGAGCAGTTCTTC | CSVLDRNTYNEQFF
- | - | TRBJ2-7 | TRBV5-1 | TGCGCCAGCAGCTTGGCAGGGGCACGATCCGACGAGCAGTACTTC | CASSLAGARSDEQYF
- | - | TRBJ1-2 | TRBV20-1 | TGCAGTGCTAGAGATAGAGGGGGTGGCAGTCAAAGGGGATATGGCTACACCTTC | CSARDRGGGSQRGYGYTF
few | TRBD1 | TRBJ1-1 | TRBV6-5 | TGTGCCAGCAGTTACGCCGGGACAGGGGGTGAAGCTTTCTTT | CASSYAGTGGEAFF
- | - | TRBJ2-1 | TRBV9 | TGTGCCAGCAGCGTCTTTGGGGACGCCAGGGAGGATGAGCAGTTCTTC | CASSVFGDAREDEQFF
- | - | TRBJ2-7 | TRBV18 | TGTGCCAGCTCACCCCCCGCACTCTCCTACGAGCAGTACTTC | CASSPPALSYEQYF
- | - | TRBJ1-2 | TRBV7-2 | TGTGCCAGCAGCAAACAGGGAATCTCCTATGGCTACACCTTC | CASSKQGISYGYTF
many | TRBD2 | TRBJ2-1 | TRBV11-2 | TGTGCCAGCAGCCCGGGGACTAGCGGGGGGCTATACAATGAGCAGTTCTTC | CASSPGTSGGLYNEQFF
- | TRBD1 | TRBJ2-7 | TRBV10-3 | TGTGCCATCAGTGAGTCGGTGGGGACAGGAGGTCGGGAGCAGTACTTC | CAISESVGTGGREQYF
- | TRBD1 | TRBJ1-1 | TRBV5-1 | TGCGCCAGCAGCGGGGGACAGAATATTGAAGCTTTCTTT | CASSGGQNIEAFF
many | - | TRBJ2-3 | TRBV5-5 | TGTGCCAGCAGCACCCGGCAGACTCGCACAGATATTGGAGATTTT | CASSTRQTRTDIGDF
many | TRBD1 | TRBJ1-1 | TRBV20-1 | TGCAGTGCTAGACAGGGGGGCACTGAAGCTTTCTTT | CSARQGGTEAFF
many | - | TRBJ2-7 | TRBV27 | TGTGCCAGCAGTTTAGTTCCAGGGGCCTACGAGCAGTACTTC | CASSLVPGAYEQYF
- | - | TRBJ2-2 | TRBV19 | TGTGCCAGTATGATGACAGGGAACACCGGGGAGCTGTTTTTT | CASMMTGNTGELFF
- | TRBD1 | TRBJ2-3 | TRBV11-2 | TGTGCCAGCAGCTTTGGACAGGAACAAATAGTTCGAACGCAGTATTTT | CASSFGQEQIVRTQYF
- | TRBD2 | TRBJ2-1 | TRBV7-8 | TGTGCCAGCAGCTTAGTTGGTAGCGGGAGGCCGGGCGGTGAGCAGTTCTTC | CASSLVGSGRPGGEQFF
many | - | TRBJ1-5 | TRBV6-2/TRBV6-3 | TGTGCCAGCAGTTATCGTGATCAGCCCCAGCATTTT | CASSYRDQPQHF
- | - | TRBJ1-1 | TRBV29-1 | TGCAGCGCCCAAACGGCAGTTGAAGCTTTCTTT | CSAQTAVEAFF
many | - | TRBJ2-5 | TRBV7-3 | TGTGCCAGCAGCTTATCAGGGGGGATACAAGAGACCCAGTACTTC | CASSLSGGIQETQYF
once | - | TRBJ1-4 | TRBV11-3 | TGTGCCAGCAGCAATCCCAGGGAGGAGGAAAAACTGTTTTTT | CASSNPREEEKLFF
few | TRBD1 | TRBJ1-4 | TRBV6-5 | TGTGCCAGCAGAAGAGGGACAGTTAATGAAAAACTGTTTTTT | CASRRGTVNEKLFF
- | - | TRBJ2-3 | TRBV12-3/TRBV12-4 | TGTGCCAGCAGGGGCGGGGGCGGAGGCGCAGATACGCAGTATTTT | CASRGGGGGADTQYF
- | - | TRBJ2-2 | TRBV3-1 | TGTGCCAGCAGCCAAGCGCAGACAATCGGGGAGCTGTTTTTT | CASSQAQTIGELFF
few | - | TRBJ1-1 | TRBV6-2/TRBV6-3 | TGTGCCAGCATCAAGGGGACCGAACCAATGAACACTGAAGCTTTCTTT | CASIKGTEPMNTEAFF
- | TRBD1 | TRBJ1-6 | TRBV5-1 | TGCGCCAGCAGCTTCGGGACAGGGGCTTCACCCCTCCACTTT | CASSFGTGASPLHF
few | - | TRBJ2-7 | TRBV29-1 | TGCAGCGTTAACCTGAGGGACGTCCCCTACGAGCAGTACTTC | CSVNLRDVPYEQYF
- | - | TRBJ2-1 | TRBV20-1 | TGCAGTGCTAGAGATCTGGCTGGCAATGAGCAGTTCTTC | CSARDLAGNEQFF
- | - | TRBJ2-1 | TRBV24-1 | TGTGCCACCAGCGGGACCGATGAGCAGTTCTTC | CATSGTDEQFF
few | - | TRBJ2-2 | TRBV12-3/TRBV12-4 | TGTGCCAGCAGTCGGTACATAGGAGCCACCGGGGAGCTGTTTTTT | CASSRYIGATGELFF
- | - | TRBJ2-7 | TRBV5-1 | TGCGCCAGCAGCTTTTCGGGGGCCTCCTACGAGCAGTACTTC | CASSFSGASYEQYF